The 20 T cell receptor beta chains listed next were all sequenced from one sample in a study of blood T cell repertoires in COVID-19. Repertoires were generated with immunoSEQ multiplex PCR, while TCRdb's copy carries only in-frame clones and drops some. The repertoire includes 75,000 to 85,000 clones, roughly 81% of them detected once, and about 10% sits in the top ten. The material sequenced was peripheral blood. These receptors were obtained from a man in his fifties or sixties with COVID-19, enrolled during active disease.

This CDR3 reads CASSFQDRADGYTF. The CDR3 nucleotides are TGTGCCAGCAGTTTCCAGGACAGGGCGGATGGCTACACCTTC. V gene TRBV27 combines with J gene TRBJ1-2; 8 bases match TRBD1. CDR1 and CDR2 from the germline V gene are MNHEY and SMNVEV (reference sequence). This CDR3 is built from 14 residues. J gave up 6 bases and V 3 bases, and 6 bases lay outside the gene matches.

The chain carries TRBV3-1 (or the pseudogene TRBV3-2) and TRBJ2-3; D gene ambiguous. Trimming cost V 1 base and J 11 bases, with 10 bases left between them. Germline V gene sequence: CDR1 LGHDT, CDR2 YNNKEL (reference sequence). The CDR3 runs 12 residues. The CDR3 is CASSQALAGQYF. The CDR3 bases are TGTGCCAGCAGCCAAGCGCTGGCTGGGCAGTATTTT.

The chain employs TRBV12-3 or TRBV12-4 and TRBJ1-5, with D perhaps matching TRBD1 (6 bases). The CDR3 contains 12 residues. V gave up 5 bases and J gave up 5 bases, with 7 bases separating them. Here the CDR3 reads CASSPGDQPQHF. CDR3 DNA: TGTGCCAGCAGTCCAGGGGATCAGCCCCAGCATTTT.

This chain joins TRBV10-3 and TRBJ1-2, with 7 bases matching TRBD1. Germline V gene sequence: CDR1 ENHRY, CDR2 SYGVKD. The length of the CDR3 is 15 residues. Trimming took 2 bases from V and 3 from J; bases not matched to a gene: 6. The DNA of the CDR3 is TGTGCCATCAGTGAGAGGAGGGGGCTGGACTATGGCTACACCTTC. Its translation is CAISERRGLDYGYTF.

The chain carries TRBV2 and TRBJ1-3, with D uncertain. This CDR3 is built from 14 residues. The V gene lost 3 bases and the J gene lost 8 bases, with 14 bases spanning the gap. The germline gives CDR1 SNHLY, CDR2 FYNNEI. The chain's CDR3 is CASSDRGKGYTIYF. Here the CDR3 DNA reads TGTGCCAGCAGTGACCGGGGAAAGGGATACACCATATATTTT. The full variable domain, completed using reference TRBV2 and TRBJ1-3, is EPEVTQTPSHQVTQMGQEVILRCVPISNHLYFYWYRQILGQKVEFLVSFYNNEISEKSEIFDDQFSVERPDGSNFTLKIRSTKLEDSAMYFCASSDRGKGYTIYFGEGSWLTVV.

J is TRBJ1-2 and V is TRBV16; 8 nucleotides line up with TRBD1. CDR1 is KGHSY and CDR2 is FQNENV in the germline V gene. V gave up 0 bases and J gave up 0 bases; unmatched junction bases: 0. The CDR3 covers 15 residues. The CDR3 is CASSQSTGANYGYTF. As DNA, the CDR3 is TGTGCCAGCAGCCAATCGACAGGGGCTAACTATGGCTACACCTTC.

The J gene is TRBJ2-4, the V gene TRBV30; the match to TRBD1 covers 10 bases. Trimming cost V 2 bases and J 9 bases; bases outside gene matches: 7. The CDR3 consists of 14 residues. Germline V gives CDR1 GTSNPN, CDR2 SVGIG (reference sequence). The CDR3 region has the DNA TGTGCCTGGAGTATGGGACAGGGGTTCGGCATTCAGTACTTC. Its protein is CAWSMGQGFGIQYF.

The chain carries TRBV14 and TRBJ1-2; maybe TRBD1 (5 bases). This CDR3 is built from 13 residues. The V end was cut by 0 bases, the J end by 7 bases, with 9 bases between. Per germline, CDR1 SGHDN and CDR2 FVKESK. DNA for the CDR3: TGTGCCAGCAGCCAAGAGGGGGGTGGTGGCTACACCTTC. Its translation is CASSQEGGGGYTF.

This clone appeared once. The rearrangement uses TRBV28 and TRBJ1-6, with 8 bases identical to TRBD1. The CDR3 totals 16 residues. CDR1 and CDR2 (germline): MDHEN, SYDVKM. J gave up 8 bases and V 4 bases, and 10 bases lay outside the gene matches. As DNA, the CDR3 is TGTGCCAGCAGTTCCGCAGGGGGCGCGTTGGATTCACCCCTCCACTTT. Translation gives CASSSAGGALDSPLHF.

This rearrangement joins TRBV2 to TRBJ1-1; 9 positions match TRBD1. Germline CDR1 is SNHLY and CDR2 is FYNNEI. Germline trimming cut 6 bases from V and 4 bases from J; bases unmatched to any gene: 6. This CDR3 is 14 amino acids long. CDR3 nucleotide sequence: TGTGCCAGCAGCGAACAGGGGGCAGGCACTGAAGCTTTCTTT. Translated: CASSEQGAGTEAFF.

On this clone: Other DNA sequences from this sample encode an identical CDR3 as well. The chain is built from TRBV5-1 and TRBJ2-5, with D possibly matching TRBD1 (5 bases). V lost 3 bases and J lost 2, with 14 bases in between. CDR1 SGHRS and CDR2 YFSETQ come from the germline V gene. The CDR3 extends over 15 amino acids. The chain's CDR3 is CASSSAWGGQETQYF. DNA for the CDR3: TGCGCCAGCAGCTCTGCATGGGGCGGACAAGAGACCCAGTACTTC.

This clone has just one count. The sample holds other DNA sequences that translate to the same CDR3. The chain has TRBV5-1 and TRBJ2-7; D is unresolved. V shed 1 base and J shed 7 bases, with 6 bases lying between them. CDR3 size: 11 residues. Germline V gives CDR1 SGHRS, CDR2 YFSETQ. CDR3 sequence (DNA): TGCGCCAGCAGCTTGTCCCGGGAGCAGTACTTC. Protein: CASSLSREQYF.

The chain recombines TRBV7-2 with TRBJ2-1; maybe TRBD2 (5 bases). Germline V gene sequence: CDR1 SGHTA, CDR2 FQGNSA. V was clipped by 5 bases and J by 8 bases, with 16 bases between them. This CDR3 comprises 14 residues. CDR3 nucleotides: TGTGCCAGCAGCCACCTATACGGGATCGATGAGCAGTTCTTC. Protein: CASSHLYGIDEQFF.

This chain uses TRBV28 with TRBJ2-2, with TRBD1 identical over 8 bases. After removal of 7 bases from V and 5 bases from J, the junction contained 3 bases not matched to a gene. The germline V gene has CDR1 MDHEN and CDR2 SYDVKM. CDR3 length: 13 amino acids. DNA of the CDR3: TGTGCCAGCACTACAGGGGGAACCGGGGAGCTGTTTTTT. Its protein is CASTTGGTGELFF.

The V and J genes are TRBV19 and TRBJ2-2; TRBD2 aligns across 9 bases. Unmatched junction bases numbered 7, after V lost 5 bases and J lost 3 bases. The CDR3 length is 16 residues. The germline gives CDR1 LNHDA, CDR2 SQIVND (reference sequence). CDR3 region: CASSFSGTSYTGELFF. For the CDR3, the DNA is TGTGCCAGTAGTTTCTCCGGGACTAGCTACACCGGGGAGCTGTTTTTT. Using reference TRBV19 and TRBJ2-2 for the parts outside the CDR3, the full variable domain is DGGITQSPKYLFRKEGQNVTLSCEQNLNHDAMYWYRQDPGQGLRLIYYSQIVNDFQKGDIAEGYSVSREKKESFPLTVTSAQKNPTAFYLCASSFSGTSYTGELFFGEGSRLTVL.

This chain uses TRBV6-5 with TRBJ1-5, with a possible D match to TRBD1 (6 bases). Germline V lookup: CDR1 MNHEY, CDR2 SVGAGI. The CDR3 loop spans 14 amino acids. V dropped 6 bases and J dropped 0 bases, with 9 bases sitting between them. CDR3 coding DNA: TGTGCCAGCAGCCCAGGGGATAGCAATCAGCCCCAGCATTTT. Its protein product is CASSPGDSNQPQHF.

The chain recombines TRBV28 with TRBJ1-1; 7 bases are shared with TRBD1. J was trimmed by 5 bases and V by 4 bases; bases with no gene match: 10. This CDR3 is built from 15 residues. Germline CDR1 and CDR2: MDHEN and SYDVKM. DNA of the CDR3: TGTGCCAGCAGTTCGACAGGGTCCCCTGGAACTGAAGCTTTCTTT. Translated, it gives CASSSTGSPGTEAFF.

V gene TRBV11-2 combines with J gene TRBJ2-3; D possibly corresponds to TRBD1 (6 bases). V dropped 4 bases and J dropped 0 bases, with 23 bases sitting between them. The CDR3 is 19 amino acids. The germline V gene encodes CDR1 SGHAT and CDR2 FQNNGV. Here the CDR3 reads CASSSLQGLSVSSTDTQYF. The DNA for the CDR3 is TGTGCCAGCAGCTCCCTACAGGGTCTAAGCGTTTCTAGCACAGATACGCAGTATTTT.

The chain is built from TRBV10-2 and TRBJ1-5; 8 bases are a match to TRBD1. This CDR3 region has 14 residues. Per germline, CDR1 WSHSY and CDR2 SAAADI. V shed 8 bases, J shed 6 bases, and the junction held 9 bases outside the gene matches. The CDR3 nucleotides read TGCGCCAGCGGTCGAGGACAGGGCGGTCAGCCCCAGCATTTT. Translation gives CASGRGQGGQPQHF.

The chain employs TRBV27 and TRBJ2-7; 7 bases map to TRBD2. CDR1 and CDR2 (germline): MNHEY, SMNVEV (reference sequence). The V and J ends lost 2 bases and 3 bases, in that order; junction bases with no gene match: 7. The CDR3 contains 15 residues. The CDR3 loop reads CASSLLVGGVYEQYF. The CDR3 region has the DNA TGTGCCAGCAGTTTACTGGTTGGGGGGGTCTACGAGCAGTACTTC.